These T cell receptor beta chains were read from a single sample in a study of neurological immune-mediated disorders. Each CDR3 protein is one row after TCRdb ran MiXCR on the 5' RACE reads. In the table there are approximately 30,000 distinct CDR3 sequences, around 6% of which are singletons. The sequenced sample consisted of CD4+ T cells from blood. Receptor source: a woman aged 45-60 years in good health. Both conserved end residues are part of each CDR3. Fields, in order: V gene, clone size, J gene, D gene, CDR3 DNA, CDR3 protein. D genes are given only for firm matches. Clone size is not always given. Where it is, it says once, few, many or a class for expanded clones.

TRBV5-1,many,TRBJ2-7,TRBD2,TGCGCCAGCAGCCCCTCCCCGGGAGGGTCCTACGAGCAGTACTTC,CASSPSPGGSYEQYF
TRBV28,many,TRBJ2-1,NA,TGTGCCAGCAGTTTATTGGGTGTTTCCTACAATGAGCAGTTCTTC,CASSLLGVSYNEQFF
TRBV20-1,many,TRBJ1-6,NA,TGCAGTGCTCCCGGCCCTTTGCTCTCTTATAATTCACCCCTCCACTTT,CSAPGPLLSYNSPLHF
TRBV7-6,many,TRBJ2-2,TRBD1,TGTGCCAGCAGCTTAAGGAGACAGGGGGCGCCCGGAAACACCGGGGAGCTGTTTTTT,CASSLRRQGAPGNTGELFF
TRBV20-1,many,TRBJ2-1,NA,TGCAGTGTTCAAGGCGGAGGGAATGAGCAGTTCTTC,CSVQGGGNEQFF
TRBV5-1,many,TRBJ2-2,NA,TGCGCCAGCAGCTACAAAGGGGACACGAACACCGGGGAGCTGTTTTTT,CASSYKGDTNTGELFF
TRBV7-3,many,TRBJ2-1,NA,TGTGCCAGCAGCGGCTACCCGGGACCGAATCGCAATGAGCAGTTCTTC,CASSGYPGPNRNEQFF
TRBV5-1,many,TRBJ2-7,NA,TGCGCCAGCAGCTTAGACCCAGCCGCCGAGCAGTACTTC,CASSLDPAAEQYF
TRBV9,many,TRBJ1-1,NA,TGTGCCAGCAGCGGTCTACCAGGAGGGTCTTTCTTT,CASSGLPGGSFF
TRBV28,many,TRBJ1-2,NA,TGTGCCAGCAGATCCGGGGCCAACTATGGCTACACCTTC,CASRSGANYGYTF
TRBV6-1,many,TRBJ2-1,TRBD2,TGTGCCAGCTCCCTTAGCGGGACCCGCAATGAGCAGTTCTTC,CASSLSGTRNEQFF
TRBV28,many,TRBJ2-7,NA,TGTGCCAGCAGTTCGTTCGACAGGAACTCCTACGAGCAGTACTTC,CASSSFDRNSYEQYF
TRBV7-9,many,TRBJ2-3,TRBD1,TGTGCCAGCAGCCCCGGACAGGCCGTTAGCACAGATACGCAGTATTTT,CASSPGQAVSTDTQYF
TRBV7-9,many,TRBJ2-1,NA,TGTGCCAGCAGCCCCGCCTTTAGGGAGCAGTTCTTC,CASSPAFREQFF
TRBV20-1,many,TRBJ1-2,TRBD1,TGCAGTGCCAGGGACAGCAGTAACTATGGCTACACCTTC,CSARDSSNYGYTF
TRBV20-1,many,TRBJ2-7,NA,TGCAGTGCTAGATCCTCGGGGGCGGGCGAGCAGTACTTC,CSARSSGAGEQYF
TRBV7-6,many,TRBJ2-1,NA,TGTGCCAGCAGCTTTGACAGAGAGCAGTTCTTC,CASSFDREQFF
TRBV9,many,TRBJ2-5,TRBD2,TGTGCCAGCAGCACGGGACTAAATTTGGAGACCCAGTACTTC,CASSTGLNLETQYF
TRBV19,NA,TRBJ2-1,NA,TGTGCCAGTAGTATCAAGCCCCACAATGAGCAGTTCTTC,CASSIKPHNEQFF
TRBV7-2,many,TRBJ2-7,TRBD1,TGTGCCAGCAGCTTAAATGGACAGGGGGCTAGCGAGCAGTACTTC,CASSLNGQGASEQYF
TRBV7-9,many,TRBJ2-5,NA,TGTGCCAGCAGCTTAGATTGGCTAAAGGAGACCCAGTACTTC,CASSLDWLKETQYF
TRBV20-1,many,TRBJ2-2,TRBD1,TGCAGTGCTAGTAGACAGGGCGGCACCGGGGAGCTGTTTTTT,CSASRQGGTGELFF
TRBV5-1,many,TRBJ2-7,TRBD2,TGCGCCAGCAGCACCTCTAGCGGGGCCGGCTACGAGCAGTACTTC,CASSTSSGAGYEQYF
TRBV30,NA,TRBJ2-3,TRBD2,TGTGCCTGGAGTGTGGGCGGGAGGGACACAGATACGCAGTATTTT,CAWSVGGRDTDTQYF
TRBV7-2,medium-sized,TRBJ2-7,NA,TGTGCCAGCAGCCCAGTACGGGGGGCGCGATCTGAGCAGTACTTC,CASSPVRGARSEQYF
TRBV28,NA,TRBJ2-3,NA,TGTGCCAGCAATGAGAATACGCAGTATTTT,CASNENTQYF
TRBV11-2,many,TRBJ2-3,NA,TGTGCCAGCAGCTCCAACTTGATGATGTCCACAGATACGCAGTATTTT,CASSSNLMMSTDTQYF
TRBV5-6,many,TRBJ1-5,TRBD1,TGTGCCAGCAGCTTGGGGGGACAGTACAATCAGCCCCAGCATTTT,CASSLGGQYNQPQHF
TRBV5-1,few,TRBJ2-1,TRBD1,TGCGCCAGCAGCTTAGACAGGGTTAGCTCCTACAATGAGCAGTTCTTC,CASSLDRVSSYNEQFF
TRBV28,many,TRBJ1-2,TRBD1,TGTGCCAGCAGTACGCGCCGGGACAGGGGCGACTACACCTTC,CASSTRRDRGDYTF
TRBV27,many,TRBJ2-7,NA,TGTGCCAGCAGTTTATTTCAACAGGGCCACGAGCAGTACTTC,CASSLFQQGHEQYF
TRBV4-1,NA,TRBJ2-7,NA,TGCGCCAGCAACCCCACGAGTTCAGGAACCTACGAGCAGTACTTC,CASNPTSSGTYEQYF
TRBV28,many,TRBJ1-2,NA,TGTGCCAGCAGTGACAAGACTGGCTACACCTTC,CASSDKTGYTF
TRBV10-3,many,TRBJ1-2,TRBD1,TGTGCCATCAGTGAGGACAGGGGGAATGGCTACACCTTC,CAISEDRGNGYTF
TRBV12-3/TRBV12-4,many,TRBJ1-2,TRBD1,TGTGCCAGCAGTGCCCAGGACAGGGTAAAATATGGCTACACCTTC,CASSAQDRVKYGYTF
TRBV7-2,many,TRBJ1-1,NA,TGTGCCAGCAGTATGGACGTGAACACTGAAGCTTTCTTT,CASSMDVNTEAFF
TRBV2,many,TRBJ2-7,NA,TGTGCCAGCAGTGTGGGTGACTACGAGCAGTACTTC,CASSVGDYEQYF
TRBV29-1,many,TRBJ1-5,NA,TGCAGCGTTCGATGGGGCAATCAGCCCCAGCATTTT,CSVRWGNQPQHF
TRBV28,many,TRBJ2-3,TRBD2,TGTGCCAGCAGGACTAGCGGGGGGGCCGATACGCAGTATTTT,CASRTSGGADTQYF
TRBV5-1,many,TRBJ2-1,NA,TGCGCCAGCAGCTTTACAGGAAACAATGAGCAGTTCTTC,CASSFTGNNEQFF
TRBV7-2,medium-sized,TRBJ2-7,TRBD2,TGTGCCAGCAGCTCGGGACTAGCGTACGAGCAGTACTTC,CASSSGLAYEQYF
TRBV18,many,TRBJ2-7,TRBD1,TGTGCCAGCTCGCTGGACAGGGACGAGCAGTACTTC,CASSLDRDEQYF
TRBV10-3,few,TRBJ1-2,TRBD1,TGTGCCATCAGCCCGGGACAGGGGCGCTATGGCTACACCTTC,CAISPGQGRYGYTF
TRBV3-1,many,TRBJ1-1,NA,TGTGCCAGCAGCCAAGATCCCCTGGCAGGGAACACTGAAGCTTTCTTT,CASSQDPLAGNTEAFF
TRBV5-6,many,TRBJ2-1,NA,TGTGCCGGGGGTAGGGGGTCCTACAATGAGCAGTTCTTC,CAGGRGSYNEQFF
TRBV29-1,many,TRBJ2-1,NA,TGCAGCGTTGCGACAGTTGAGCAGTTCTTC,CSVATVEQFF
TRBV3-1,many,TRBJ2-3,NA,TGTGCCAGCAGCCAAACAGGCACAGATACGCAGTATTTT,CASSQTGTDTQYF
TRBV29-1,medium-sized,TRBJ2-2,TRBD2,TGCAGCGCCGGATGGGCTAGCGGAGGGGGGGAGCTGTTTTTT,CSAGWASGGGELFF
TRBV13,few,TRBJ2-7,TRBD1,TGTGCCAGCAGCTTAGCCATAGGTGGGACAGGCGCCTACGAGCAGTACTTC,CASSLAIGGTGAYEQYF
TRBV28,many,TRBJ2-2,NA,TGTGCCAGCAGTGCACAGGGCACCGGGGAGCTGTTTTTT,CASSAQGTGELFF
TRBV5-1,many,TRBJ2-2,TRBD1,TGCGCCAGCAGCTCGAGGACAGGGCTAAACGGGGAGCTGTTTTTT,CASSSRTGLNGELFF
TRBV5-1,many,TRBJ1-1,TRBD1,TGCGCCAGCTTTACCGGGACAGGGAACACTGAAGCTTTCTTT,CASFTGTGNTEAFF
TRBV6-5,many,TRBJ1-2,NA,TGTGCCAGCAGTTACACCTCATCGGGTGGCTACACCTTC,CASSYTSSGGYTF
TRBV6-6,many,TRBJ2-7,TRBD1,TGTGCCAGCAGGCCGGGACAGGGGAGGCTCGAGCAGTACTTC,CASRPGQGRLEQYF
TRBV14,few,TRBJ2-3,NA,TGTGCCAGCAGCCCTCGTACAGATACGCAGTATTTT,CASSPRTDTQYF
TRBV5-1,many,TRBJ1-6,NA,TGCGCCAGCAGCTTGGGACAGAGGGCTTCGGATTCACCCCTCCACTTT,CASSLGQRASDSPLHF